This note documents a single T cell receptor (beta chain) sequence. The treatment here: oral pan-JAK inhibitor, 5-10 mg twice daily. Researchers took lesional scalp punch biopsies and peripheral blood from people who were alopecia areata patients. Germline V gene data show CDR1 as SGHAT and CDR2 as FQNNGV. V shed 8 bases, J shed 6 bases, and the junction held 9 bases outside the gene matches. This CDR3 comprises 14 residues. These data come from a study of CD8+ T cells in alopecia areata. In each case, RNA was isolated and then reverse transcribed into cDNA as the sequencing template. Libraries were prepared by immunoSEQ multiplex PCR; TCRdb keeps only in-frame clonotypes and omits some of them. The sample has some 190,000 clones; around 51% are singletons.

This chain links TRBV11-2 with TRBJ2-2; 7 bases are a match to TRBD2. The material sequenced was CD8+ T cells sorted from blood, taken around week 54, from a patient treated with tofacitinib. This sequence was found in a human donor with alopecia areata. The CDR3 DNA sequence: TGTGCCAGCCTTCGGACTAGTGGGTCCGGGGAGCTGTTTTTT. It yields the protein CASLRTSGSGELFF.